This TCR beta chain came from a study of T cells in Graves' hyperthyroidism and ophthalmopathy. The CDR3 has 14 amino acids. The V gene lost 0 bases and the J gene lost 3 bases, with 8 bases spanning the gap. CDR1 is SGHDN, CDR2 FVKESK, per germline. RNA transcripts yielded amplified TCR beta CDR3 regions. TCR CDR3 regions were first amplified by RT-PCR with HTBI primers. TCRdb re-analysed the multiplex PCR reads in MiXCR, keeping a single row per CDR3 protein. The data hold 300,000 to 400,000 distinct CDR3 sequences, with about 20% observed a single time. A few counts support this clonotype. What it recognizes is unknown. Those with hyperthyroidism were 18 to 65 years old, newly diagnosed, and ill for under 2 months. Findings and caveats of the study: Peripheral blood also featured most of the thyroid clonotypes expanded above 0.001.

The chain couples TRBV14 to TRBJ1-1; the D is unclear. The sequencing input was blood. The sequence was obtained from a woman aged 50 to 65 with Graves' hyperthyroidism. The CDR3 loop reads CASSQDPGDTEAFF. The CDR3 DNA reads as TGTGCCAGCAGCCAAGATCCCGGGGACACTGAAGCTTTCTTT.